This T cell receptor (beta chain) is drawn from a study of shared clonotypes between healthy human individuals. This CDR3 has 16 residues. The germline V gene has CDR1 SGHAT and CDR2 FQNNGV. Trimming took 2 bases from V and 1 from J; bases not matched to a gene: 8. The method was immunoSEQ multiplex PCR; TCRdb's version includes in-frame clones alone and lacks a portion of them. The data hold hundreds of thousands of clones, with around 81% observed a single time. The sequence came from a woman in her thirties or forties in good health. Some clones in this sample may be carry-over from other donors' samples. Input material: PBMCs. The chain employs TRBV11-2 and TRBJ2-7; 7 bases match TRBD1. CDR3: CASSLNQWTGSYEQYF. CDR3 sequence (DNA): TGTGCCAGCAGCTTAAACCAGTGGACAGGTTCCTACGAGCAGTACTTC.